These 16 T cell receptor beta chains share one sample of origin, sequenced in a study of human T cells and chemical hapten exposure. A single record per CDR3 protein comes from TCRdb applying MiXCR to the RACE reads. The sample gives more than 65,000 distinct CDR3 sequences, 10% of which show up once; about 1.3% is in the top ten. Sample time point: patch test 1, 2 weeks after DPC sensitization. As for treatment: therapeutic diphenylcyclopropenone sensitization with weekly scalp DPC. The specimen was whole blood, collected in connection with sensitization to the hapten diphenylcyclopropenone (DPC). Receptors originate from a woman between 45 and 60 years old with alopecia areata. Some clones in this sample may be carry-over from other donors' samples.

The chain uses TRBV5-1 and TRBJ1-1, with 8 bases that match TRBD1. In germline, CDR1 is SGHRS, CDR2 YFSETQ. The CDR3 is 16 amino acids. The ends lost 4 bases at V and 7 bases at J; junction bases unmatched: 15. Here the CDR3 reads CASSKGQASGAGEAFF. Written as DNA, the CDR3 is TGCGCCAGCAGCAAGGGACAGGCCAGCGGGGCGGGTGAAGCTTTCTTT.

This chain's CDR3 is CASSPGRGWEQFF. In DNA form, the CDR3 reads TGCGCCAGCAGCCCGGGCAGGGGCTGGGAGCAGTTCTTC. The V and J genes are TRBV5-1 and TRBJ2-1; a weak D match, TRBD1 (6 bases). The CDR3 runs to 13 residues. Germline-derived CDR1 and CDR2 are SGHRS and YFSETQ. V gave up 4 bases and J gave up 10 bases, with 15 bases separating them.

Here the CDR3 DNA reads TGTGCCAGCAGCTCGCTCGGGGGGCATCAGCCCCAGCATTTT. It translates to CASSSLGGHQPQHF. The rearrangement links TRBV7-2 to TRBJ1-5; a weak D match, TRBD1 (6 bases). Germline CDR1 SGHTA, CDR2 FQGNSA. The length of the CDR3 is 14 residues. The V gene lost 4 bases and the J gene lost 5 bases, with 12 bases spanning the gap.

This clonotype occurred many times. V and J are TRBV12-3 or TRBV12-4 and TRBJ1-1; 7 bases match TRBD1. V was clipped by 5 bases and J by 4 bases; unmatched bases: 7. The CDR3 has 14 residues. CDR3: CASSPTGQVTEAFF. DNA of the CDR3: TGTGCCAGCAGTCCGACAGGGCAGGTCACTGAAGCTTTCTTT.

V is TRBV6-2 or TRBV6-3 and J is TRBJ2-7; a weak D match, TRBD2 (5 bases). This CDR3 spans 14 amino acids. The V gene lost 7 bases and the J gene lost 7 bases, with 20 bases spanning the gap. The germline V gene encodes CDR1 MNHEY and CDR2 SVGEGT. CDR3 nucleotides: TGTGCCAGCACCCTGACGGGAACCCCGGGAGAGCAGTACTTC. The encoded protein is CASTLTGTPGEQYF.

This clonotype was seen only a few times. The rearrangement links TRBV6-1 to TRBJ2-3; 9 nucleotides agree with TRBD2. The CDR3 spans 18 residues. The germline V gene has CDR1 MNHNS and CDR2 SASEGT. Unmatched junction bases numbered 12, after V lost 5 bases and J lost 0 bases. The CDR3: CASSPKRPSGTSTDTQYF. The DNA for the CDR3 is TGTGCCAGCAGTCCGAAGAGGCCTAGCGGGACTAGCACAGATACGCAGTATTTT.

This chain links TRBV3-1 with TRBJ2-2, with D hard to call. Per germline, CDR1 LGHDT and CDR2 YNNKEL (reference sequence). Trimming shortened V by 0 bases and J by 6 bases, and 5 bases separated the two germline ends. The CDR3 runs 13 residues. Written as DNA, the CDR3 is TGTGCCAGCAGCCAAGAGTGGTCCGGGGAGCTGTTTTTT. This gives the protein CASSQEWSGELFF. Together with reference TRBV3-1 and TRBJ2-2, the CDR3 gives the full variable domain: DTAVSQTPKYLVTQMGNDKSIKCEQNLGHDTMYWYKQDSKKFLKIMFSYNNKELIINETVPNRFSPKSPDKAHLNLHINSLELGDSAVYFCASSQEWSGELFFGEGSRLTVL.

This clonotype was seen just once. The J gene is TRBJ1-5, the V gene TRBV6-2 or TRBV6-3; 7 bases map to TRBD1. With V trimmed by 0 bases and J by 6 bases, 14 bases remained unmatched. This CDR3 spans 18 amino acids. Germline CDR1 and CDR2: MNHEY and SVGEGT. The CDR3 sequence: CASSYSSFFGQAPQPQHF. As DNA, the CDR3 is TGTGCCAGCAGTTACTCGTCGTTCTTCGGACAGGCCCCTCAGCCCCAGCATTTT.

Only a few counts were recorded for this clonotype. This chain joins TRBV19 and TRBJ1-5; D may be TRBD1 (5 bases). The CDR3 has 14 amino acids. Germline V gives CDR1 LNHDA, CDR2 SQIVND (reference sequence). V lost 7 bases, J lost 5 bases, and 15 bases lay in between. The CDR3 region has the DNA TGTGCCAGTACCGAGGGACCGGGTTATCAGCCCCAGCATTTT. Its translation: CASTEGPGYQPQHF.

The table lists this clonotype with many counts. V usage is TRBV12-3 or TRBV12-4 and J usage is TRBJ2-5; maybe TRBD2 (5 bases). The CDR3 totals 12 residues. Trimming removed 6 bases at V and 3 bases at J, with 8 bases between. The CDR3 loop is CASSGVKETQYF. The DNA of the CDR3 is TGTGCCAGCAGCGGGGTTAAAGAGACCCAGTACTTC.

This clonotype showed up just a few times. The chain has TRBV4-3 and TRBJ2-2; TRBD2 aligns across 9 bases. Germline CDR1 is LGHNA and CDR2 is YSLEER. This CDR3 is built from 16 residues. Losses at the gene ends were 2 bases for V and 5 bases for J; bases not matched to a gene: 6. The DNA of the CDR3 is TGCGCCAGCAGCCAATATTCGACTAGCGGTACCGGGGAGCTGTTTTTT. Its translation: CASSQYSTSGTGELFF.

This clonotype has ten or more counts. The chain combines TRBV20-1 with TRBJ2-7; 8 bases match TRBD2. Trimming cost V 2 bases and J 4 bases; bases outside gene matches: 10. The CDR3 spans 15 residues. Germline CDR1 DFQATT, CDR2 SNEGSKA (reference sequence). CDR3 in DNA: TGCAGTGCTAGAAACCCCGTAGCGGGGAAGTACGAGCAGTACTTC. Its protein product is CSARNPVAGKYEQYF.

Turning to this clonotype: A much more abundant neighbour one base away suggests this may be a read error. This rearrangement joins TRBV7-9 to TRBJ1-1; possibly TRBD1 for D (5 bases). Germline CDR1 SEHNR, CDR2 FQNEAQ (reference sequence). This CDR3 is 14 amino acids long. As DNA, the CDR3 is TGTGCCAGCACCAATAGGGGAGGGAACACTGAAGCTTACTTT. Residues: CASTNRGGNTEAYF. The variable domain in full, with the rest retrieved from reference TRBV7-9 and TRBJ1-1, is DTGVSQNPRHKITKRGQNVTFRCDPISEHNRLYWYRQTLGQGPEFLTYFQNEAQLEKSRLLSDRFSAERPKGSFSTLEIQRTEQGDSAMYLCASTNRGGNTEAYFGQGTRLTVV.

The chain is built from TRBV9 and TRBJ2-2, with TRBD2 matching over 8 bases. The germline CDR1 and CDR2 sequences are SGDLS and YYNGEE. After removal of 3 bases from V and 2 bases from J, the junction contained 6 bases not matched to a gene. The CDR3 sequence is 16 residues long. CDR3 sequence: CASSGLAGTNTGELFF. CDR3 in DNA: TGTGCCAGCAGCGGGTTAGCGGGGACAAACACCGGGGAGCTGTTTTTT. Full variable domain (remainder filled in from reference TRBV9 and TRBJ2-2): DSGVTQTPKHLITATGQRVTLRCSPRSGDLSVYWYQQSLDQGLQFLIQYYNGEERAKGNILERFSAQQFPDLHSELNLSSLELGDSALYFCASSGLAGTNTGELFFGEGSRLTVL.

Points on this clonotype: This sequence may be a read error, since a much larger clone differs from it by one base. The chain employs TRBV7-3 and TRBJ1-2; 7 bases agree with TRBD1. Germline values: CDR1 SGHTA, CDR2 FQGTGA. CDR3 length: 15 amino acids. The CDR3 DNA reads as TGTGCCAACAGCACTGACAGGGCCACTAACTATGGCTACACCTTC. Translated: CANSTDRATNYGYTF.

This clonotype appeared many times. The CDR3 is CASSFGQNTGELFF. CDR3 DNA: TGCGCCAGCAGCTTCGGGCAGAACACCGGGGAGCTGTTTTTT. V is TRBV5-1 and J is TRBJ2-2; D call uncertain. The CDR3 extends over 14 amino acids. The germline gives CDR1 SGHRS, CDR2 YFSETQ. Trimming shortened V by 2 bases and J by 1 base, and 6 bases separated the two germline ends. The entire variable domain, with the rest obtained from reference TRBV5-1 and TRBJ2-2, is as follows: KAGVTQTPRYLIKTRGQQVTLSCSPISGHRSVSWYQQTPGQGLQFLFEYFSETQRNKGNFPGRFSGRQFSNSRSEMNVSTLELGDSALYLCASSFGQNTGELFFGEGSRLTVL.